The present entry profiles one T cell receptor (beta chain) with its context. The antigen is not known. This entry belongs to a study of CD4+ T cells in melanoma. Whole-study findings and limits: CD8+ T cell, macrophage and B cell function reportedly correlated with neoantigen-specific CD4+ T cells. Diverse differentiation states were reported for melanoma neoantigen-specific CD4+ T cells.

Repertoires were generated with immunoSEQ multiplex PCR, while TCRdb's copy carries only in-frame clones and drops some. This sample has roughly 120,000 clones, with about 90% found just once. The germline V gene has CDR1 SGHAT and CDR2 FQNNGV. The trim removed 0 bases at V and 2 bases at J, leaving 6 bases unmatched. The CDR3 is 17 residues long. The chain uses TRBV11-2 and TRBJ2-2; TRBD2 agrees at 7 bases. The sample comprised peripheral blood. The sequence derives from a human donor with melanoma. The CDR3 DNA reads as TGTGCCAGCAGCTTAGAAGGGCTAGCGGTAAACACCGGGGAGCTGTTTTTT. Protein product: CASSLEGLAVNTGELFF.